This entry lists 17 T cell receptor beta chains sequenced from one sample in a study of beta chain features in type 1 diabetes. cDNA synthesis used the whole RNA isolate, giving expressed TCRB sequences. TCRdb's copy holds only in-frame clones and misses some; the assay was immunoSEQ multiplex PCR. The table shows around 200,000 clones, with around an eighth occurring only once. The sequenced sample consisted of central memory CD4+ T cells from blood. These receptor sequences come from a woman in her late teens or twenties in good health.

This clone occurred a few times. V gene TRBV20-1 combines with J gene TRBJ2-3; weak D call: TRBD2 (6 bases). V was cut by 6 bases and J by 11 bases, with 15 bases left in between. Germline V lookup: CDR1 DFQATT, CDR2 SNEGSKA (reference sequence). The CDR3 loop spans 11 amino acids. CDR3 coding DNA: TGCAGTGCCGATATACTAGCTTGGCAGTATTTT. Translated, it gives CSADILAWQYF.

CDR3 sequence reads: CASSQPGIAGRAGNTIYF. The CDR3 nucleotides read TGTGCCAGCAGTCAGCCGGGGATTGCAGGGAGGGCCGGAAACACCATATATTTT. The chain combines TRBV28 with TRBJ1-3, with D possibly TRBD1 on 5 matching bases. This CDR3 is 18 amino acids long. V was shortened by 5 bases and J by 4 bases, with 24 bases between the two germline ends. Germline values: CDR1 MDHEN, CDR2 SYDVKM.

This clone was seen more than once but under ten times. The rearrangement links TRBV4-2 to TRBJ2-7; 9 bases line up with TRBD2. J gave up 2 bases and V 3 bases, and 11 bases lay outside the gene matches. This CDR3 is built from 17 residues. From germline, CDR1 is LGHNA and CDR2 YNFKEQ. CDR3 DNA sequence: TGTGCCAGCAGCCAGGGGCTAGCGGGAATTGTCCCCTACGAGCAGTACTTC. This translates into CASSQGLAGIVPYEQYF.

The rearrangement joins TRBV7-9 to TRBJ1-2, with 9 bases that match TRBD1. The CDR3 totals 13 residues. CDR1 is SEHNR and CDR2 is FQNEAQ in the germline V gene (reference sequence). Trimming removed 1 base from V and 8 bases from J; junction bases left unmatched: 2. The CDR3 region is CASSLGTGDGYTF. DNA for the CDR3: TGTGCCAGCAGCTTAGGGACAGGGGACGGCTACACCTTC.

This chain joins TRBV7-2 and TRBJ2-7; 8 nucleotides match TRBD2. This CDR3 comprises 13 residues. With V trimmed by 5 bases and J by 3 bases, 3 bases remained unmatched. Germline CDR1 SGHTA, CDR2 FQGNSA. DNA of the CDR3: TGTGCCAGCAGCCGCGGGACTAGCTACGAGCAGTACTTC. It specifies CASSRGTSYEQYF.

This clone showed up just a few times. The chain is built from TRBV6-5 and TRBJ2-7, with D tentatively TRBD1 (5 bases). CDR3 length: 13 residues. V gave up 2 bases and J gave up 5 bases, with 10 bases separating them. Germline lookup yields CDR1 MNHEY and CDR2 SVGAGI. The CDR3 region has the DNA TGTGCCAGCAGTTACAGGGGAATCCACGAGCAGTACTTC. Translated, it gives CASSYRGIHEQYF.

This clone occurred a few times. V usage is TRBV30 and J usage is TRBJ1-5; TRBD1 agrees at 7 bases. V was pared by 2 bases and J by 3 bases, with 4 bases of the junction left unmatched. Germline lookup yields CDR1 GTSNPN and CDR2 SVGIG (reference sequence). This CDR3 contains 14 residues. Here the CDR3 reads CAWSWGQLNQPQHF. The DNA for the CDR3 is TGTGCCTGGAGTTGGGGACAGCTCAATCAGCCCCAGCATTTT.

This clone was counted only a few times. The chain has TRBV28 and TRBJ2-1, with a possible D match to TRBD1 (7 bases). The CDR3 consists of 15 residues. Germline V gene lookup returns CDR1 MDHEN and CDR2 SYDVKM. V gave up 3 bases and J gave up 6 bases, with 15 bases separating them. CDR3 nucleotide sequence: TGTGCCAGCAGTTTGGGGCAGGGGGGCTTCAATGAGCAGTTCTTC. Translated: CASSLGQGGFNEQFF.

This clone came up many times. The chain recombines TRBV7-8 with TRBJ1-1; D may be TRBD1 (5 bases). V lost 5 bases, J lost 6 bases, and 16 bases lay in between. Germline CDR1 reads SGHVS; CDR2 reads FQNEAQ. The CDR3 runs 14 residues. CDR3 loop: CASSRGGDSAEAFF. The CDR3, as DNA: TGTGCCAGCAGCCGTGGGGGGGATTCAGCTGAAGCTTTCTTT.

This chain uses TRBV30 with TRBJ2-1; possibly TRBD2 for D (6 bases). V dropped 5 bases and J dropped 12 bases, with 23 bases sitting between them. The CDR3 is 14 amino acids. Germline CDR1 reads GTSNPN; CDR2 reads SVGIG (reference sequence). CDR3 sequence reads: CAWSLGVAAMGQFF. DNA of the CDR3: TGTGCCTGGTCACTTGGCGTAGCGGCAATGGGGCAGTTCTTC.

The V and J genes are TRBV19 and TRBJ2-3, with 8 positions matching TRBD2. V lost 11 bases and J lost 0; bases outside the gene matches: 13. The CDR3 is 16 amino acids. The V gene's germline CDR1 is LNHDA and CDR2 SQIVND (reference sequence). The CDR3 nucleotides read TGTGCCGTGGGCCGGCGGGAGGCCATTAGCACAGATACGCAGTATTTT. Protein sequence: CAVGRREAISTDTQYF.

J is TRBJ1-4 and V is TRBV15; no definite D call. Trimming stripped 3 bases from V and 5 bases from J, with 13 bases between. Germline V gene sequence: CDR1 LNHNV, CDR2 YYDKDF (reference sequence). The CDR3 is 15 amino acids. For the CDR3, the DNA is TGTGCCACCAGCAGGGAACGACGGGGAAATGAAAAACTGTTTTTT. Protein product: CATSRERRGNEKLFF.

In this sample, this clone turned up a few times. The rearrangement uses TRBV6-5 and TRBJ1-1, with D possibly TRBD1 on 6 matching bases. Germline V gene lookup returns CDR1 MNHEY and CDR2 SVGAGI. The CDR3 contains 14 residues. V was clipped by 4 bases and J by 5 bases, with 14 bases between them. CDR3 in DNA: TGTGCCAGCAGTTTTCGCAGGGGAGCGACTGAAGCTTTCTTT. It translates to CASSFRRGATEAFF.

This chain links TRBV30 with TRBJ2-6; D might be TRBD1 (6 bases). There are 16 residues in the CDR3. The germline V gene encodes CDR1 GTSNPN and CDR2 SVGIG (reference sequence). Trimming left V 4 bases short and J 1 base short, with 14 bases between. Written as DNA, the CDR3 is TGTGCCTGGATCAGGGGACGACTGTCTGGGGCCAACGTCCTGACTTTC. This gives the protein CAWIRGRLSGANVLTF. Variable domain in full (rest from reference TRBV30 and TRBJ2-6): SQTIHQWPATLVQPVGSPLSLECTVEGTSNPNLYWYRQAAGRGLQLLFYSVGIGQISSEVPQNLSASRPQDRQFILSSKKLLLSDSGFYLCAWIRGRLSGANVLTFGAGSRLTVL.

There are a few counts of this clone. The chain employs TRBV7-9 and TRBJ2-3; TRBD2 might be the D (6 bases). This CDR3 contains 15 residues. V was shortened by 4 bases and J by 2 bases, with 13 bases between the two germline ends. Per germline, CDR1 SEHNR and CDR2 FQNEAQ (reference sequence). CDR3 DNA sequence: TGTGCCAGCAGCTACTCCGGGACTCTCACAGATACGCAGTATTTT. This gives the protein CASSYSGTLTDTQYF. The full variable domain, its missing parts supplied by reference TRBV7-9 and TRBJ2-3, is DTGVSQNPRHKITKRGQNVTFRCDPISEHNRLYWYRQTLGQGPEFLTYFQNEAQLEKSRLLSDRFSAERPKGSFSTLEIQRTEQGDSAMYLCASSYSGTLTDTQYFGPGTRLTVL.

This clone was picked up one time. This sequence joins TRBV6-5 and TRBJ2-6; D not resolved. The CDR3 contains 14 residues. Germline V gene sequence: CDR1 MNHEY, CDR2 SVGAGI. The V end lost 8 bases, the J end lost 0 bases, and 8 bases lay between the germline ends. The DNA of the CDR3 is TGTGCCAGCCGAGGCGACTCTGGGGCCAACGTCCTGACTTTC. This gives the protein CASRGDSGANVLTF.

This clone was recorded a few times. The chain employs TRBV30 and TRBJ2-7, with TRBD2 matching over 12 bases. Germline CDR1 reads GTSNPN; CDR2 reads SVGIG (reference sequence). The CDR3 has 15 amino acids. Trimming removed 5 bases from V and 3 bases from J; junction bases left unmatched: 8. The CDR3 nucleotides read TGTGCCTGGGGACTAGCGGGATTCACAGTCTACGAGCAGTACTTC. Its translation: CAWGLAGFTVYEQYF.